These T cell receptor beta chains were read from a single sample in a study of blood T cell repertoires in COVID-19. The protocol was immunoSEQ multiplex PCR, while the TCRdb copy is restricted to in-frame clones and leaves out a portion. The data show 210,000 or so clones, 75% to 85% seen once. Sequences were obtained from peripheral blood. Source of these receptors: a woman in her twenties or thirties with COVID-19, enrolled during active disease. CDR3s include the opening cysteine and the closing phenylalanine or tryptophan. Each record gives: V gene, J gene, clone size, D gene, CDR3 DNA, CDR3 protein. D genes are given only for firm matches. Size is stated for part of the rows, as once, few or many counts, or as a class when the clone is expanded.

TRBV5-6,TRBJ1-1,.,.,TGTGCCAGCAGCTTGGTGGGGACATCGAACACTGAAGCTTTCTTT,CASSLVGTSNTEAFF
TRBV5-4,TRBJ1-1,.,.,TGTGCCAGCAGCTTAGGACAGAAGCCTGAAGCTTTCTTT,CASSLGQKPEAFF
TRBV5-1,TRBJ2-3,.,.,TGCGCCAGCAGCTTGGCGGGAACTCGGGAGGATACGCAGTATTTT,CASSLAGTREDTQYF
TRBV5-5,TRBJ2-3,.,TRBD1,TGTGCCAGCAGCATTGAAGGGACAGGGGGCGCGCAAGATACGCAGTATTTT,CASSIEGTGGAQDTQYF
TRBV5-1,TRBJ2-1,.,TRBD2,TGCGCCAGCAGCACCTCCGTTGGCGGGAGAGTCATCAATGAGCAGTTCTTC,CASSTSVGGRVINEQFF
TRBV30,TRBJ1-2,.,TRBD1,TGTGCCTGGAGTGTGGGGGAGGACCGGGACAGTTTTGGCTACACCTTC,CAWSVGEDRDSFGYTF
TRBV18,TRBJ1-1,.,TRBD1,TGTGCCAGCTCATCGCAGGGGGGCACTGAAGCTTTCTTT,CASSSQGGTEAFF
TRBV4-3,TRBJ1-3,few,.,TGCGCCAGCAGCCACGGGGTGAGTGATGTCGGAAACACCATATATTTT,CASSHGVSDVGNTIYF
TRBV15,TRBJ1-1,.,.,TGTGCCACCAGCTGGGAGCGTAGAACTGAAGCTTTCTTT,CATSWERRTEAFF
TRBV27,TRBJ1-2,.,.,TGTGCCACCAGACAGTTTAGGGGGGGTAGGTTTGGCTACACCTTC,CATRQFRGGRFGYTF
TRBV4-2,TRBJ1-4,.,TRBD1,TGTGCCAGCAGCCAAGATCCGGGACAGGGGGGAGAAAAACTGTTTTTT,CASSQDPGQGGEKLFF
TRBV18,TRBJ1-2,.,TRBD1,TGTGCCAGCTCACTTGACAGGGGAATTAACTATGGCTACACCTTC,CASSLDRGINYGYTF
TRBV7-9,TRBJ2-7,.,.,TGTGCCAGCAGCTTAGCGTCGGGGGCCTACGAGCAGTACTTC,CASSLASGAYEQYF
TRBV28,TRBJ1-2,.,TRBD1,TGTGCCAGCACCCTTTTGGCGCCTAAAATACAGGGGGCGCCTGGCTACACCTTC,CASTLLAPKIQGAPGYTF
TRBV9,TRBJ1-1,.,TRBD1,TGTGCCAGCAGCGTAGGCGGGGACAGGGGGAAGGCTGAAGCTTTCTTT,CASSVGGDRGKAEAFF
TRBV5-1,TRBJ2-7,.,TRBD2,TGCGCCAGCAAACTAGCGGCGGGGAAATACTACGAGCAGTACTTC,CASKLAAGKYYEQYF
TRBV12-3/TRBV12-4,TRBJ1-2,.,.,TGTGCCAGCAGAACTACGGGATACTATGGCTACACCTTC,CASRTTGYYGYTF
TRBV4-2,TRBJ2-3,.,.,TGTGCCAGCAGCCAAGACGCGGCACGGCAAACGCAGTATTTT,CASSQDAARQTQYF
TRBV5-4,TRBJ2-1,few,TRBD2,TGTGCCAGCAGCTTGGAGCGACTAGCGTACAATGAGCAGTTCTTC,CASSLERLAYNEQFF
TRBV5-4,TRBJ2-7,.,TRBD1,TGTGCCAGCAGCTTGGGACAGGGGGCCTCCTACGAGCAGTACTTC,CASSLGQGASYEQYF
TRBV6-1,TRBJ2-4,.,.,TGTGCCAGCAGTGATGCTAGGTCACAGTACTTC,CASSDARSQYF
TRBV5-1,TRBJ2-3,.,TRBD2,TGCGCCAGCAGCTGGGGGGGTCTAGGCACAGATACGCAGTATTTT,CASSWGGLGTDTQYF
TRBV24-1,TRBJ2-1,.,.,TGTGCCACCAGTGATTTCGTAACTCCTAATGAGCAGTTCTTC,CATSDFVTPNEQFF
TRBV11-2,TRBJ1-2,once,TRBD1,TGTGCCAGCAGCTTAGCTCCGGACAGGGGGAGGTATGGCTACACCTTC,CASSLAPDRGRYGYTF
TRBV3-1/TRBV3-2,TRBJ2-2,.,TRBD2,TGTGCCAGCACACTAGCGGGGGGAACGAACACCGGGGAGCTGTTTTTT,CASTLAGGTNTGELFF
TRBV5-6,TRBJ1-1,.,TRBD1,TGTGCCAGCAGCCTCCGGGACAGGGTGCCAGAAGCTTTCTTT,CASSLRDRVPEAFF
TRBV30,TRBJ1-5,.,.,TGTGCCTGGACCTCACAGGGTGGTGATCAGCCCCAGCATTTT,CAWTSQGGDQPQHF
TRBV4-3,TRBJ1-2,.,TRBD1,TGCGCCAGCAGCCAAGACCCCGGACAGGGTGATGGCTACACCTTC,CASSQDPGQGDGYTF
TRBV5-1,TRBJ2-7,.,TRBD2,TGCGCCAGCAGCTTGGCCGGGTCTAGCGGGAGCTACGAGCAGTACTTC,CASSLAGSSGSYEQYF
TRBV28,TRBJ2-1,.,TRBD1,TGTGCCAGCAGTTTGGGTCGGGGAACAGGGGAGAGAAATGAGCAGTTCTTC,CASSLGRGTGERNEQFF
TRBV5-1,TRBJ2-3,.,.,TGCGCCAGCAGCTTGGGACAATCCCCCACAGATACGCAGTATTTT,CASSLGQSPTDTQYF
TRBV4-3,TRBJ2-3,.,TRBD1,TGCGCCAGCAGCCAAGACAGAGGGGGCCCTACAGATACGCAGTATTTT,CASSQDRGGPTDTQYF
TRBV9,TRBJ2-1,few,TRBD2,TGTGCCAGCAGCGTAGCTGGGAGCGGGGGCCGCTCCTACAATGAGCAGTTCTTC,CASSVAGSGGRSYNEQFF
TRBV5-6,TRBJ2-2,.,.,TGTGCCAGCAGCTCAAGATTACTAGGTTCAGAGAACACCGGGGAGCTGTTTTTT,CASSSRLLGSENTGELFF
TRBV15,TRBJ1-2,.,TRBD1,TGTGCCACCAGCACAGACCCCGGGACAGGGGATGGCTACACCTTC,CATSTDPGTGDGYTF
TRBV29-1,TRBJ1-1,once,TRBD1,TGCAGCGTTAAGAACACTTTTCAGGGGGTTATTGAAGCTTTCTTT,CSVKNTFQGVIEAFF
TRBV29-1,TRBJ1-2,.,.,TGCAGCGTTCTCACAGGCTGGGGTGGCTACACCTTC,CSVLTGWGGYTF
TRBV11-2,TRBJ2-5,.,.,TGTGCCAGCAGCCGGATAAGTCCCGGGTCGGGGACCCAGTACTTC,CASSRISPGSGTQYF
TRBV18,TRBJ1-2,few,TRBD1,TGTGCCAGCTCGCTGGACAGGGTAAGCGGCTACACCTTC,CASSLDRVSGYTF
TRBV3-1/TRBV3-2,TRBJ2-7,.,TRBD2,TGTGCCAGCAGCCCCGAGGTAGCGGGGTTTTACGAGCAGTACTTC,CASSPEVAGFYEQYF
TRBV7-9,TRBJ2-2,.,.,TGTGCCAGCAGCTTCGCCGGGACAACGAACACCGGGGAGCTGTTTTTT,CASSFAGTTNTGELFF
TRBV7-8,TRBJ2-3,few,TRBD1,TGTGCCAGCAGCTCCTTTCCTGACAGGGCGACCCCAGATACGCAGTATTTT,CASSSFPDRATPDTQYF
TRBV19,TRBJ1-5,few,TRBD1,TGTGCCAGTAGTAAGACAGGGCGGGACCATCAGCCCCAGCATTTT,CASSKTGRDHQPQHF
TRBV2,TRBJ2-5,.,.,TGTGCCAGCAGCCCGGTCGCAACCCAAGAGACCCAGTACTTC,CASSPVATQETQYF
TRBV7-6,TRBJ2-1,.,TRBD2,TGTGCCAGCAGCTTAAAGCGGGGAGGGGATGAGCAGTTCTTC,CASSLKRGGDEQFF
TRBV5-1,TRBJ2-1,.,.,TGCGCCAGCAGCTTGGAATCCGTCGGCTACAATGAGCAGTTCTTC,CASSLESVGYNEQFF
TRBV19,TRBJ1-3,.,.,TGTGCCAGTAGTGCCCGACAGGCAGTCTCTGGAAACACCATATATTTT,CASSARQAVSGNTIYF
TRBV9,TRBJ1-1,.,.,TGTGCCAGCAGCGTAGGGTTTAGGGGCGCTGAAGCTTTCTTT,CASSVGFRGAEAFF
TRBV5-1,TRBJ2-3,.,TRBD1,TGCGCCAGCAGCTTAGCGGGACAGGGGAGGGCAGATACGCAGTATTTT,CASSLAGQGRADTQYF
TRBV4-1,TRBJ2-2,.,TRBD2,TGCGCCAGCAGCCAAGGGTTACTAGCGGGGGTAACCGGGGAGCTGTTTTTT,CASSQGLLAGVTGELFF
TRBV30,TRBJ1-5,.,.,TGTGCCTGGTCTGGCAGCAATCAGCCCCAGCATTTT,CAWSGSNQPQHF
TRBV10-1,TRBJ2-4,.,TRBD1,TGCGCCAGCAGGGGACAGAATCTAGCCAAAAACATTCAGTACTTC,CASRGQNLAKNIQYF
TRBV19,TRBJ1-5,.,.,TGTGCCAGTAACGTCAGGGGAAGCAATCAGCCCCAGCATTTT,CASNVRGSNQPQHF